The rows below give T cell receptor beta chains drawn from one sample of a study of immune evolution from preneoplasia to lung adenocarcinoma. TCRdb keeps only in-frame clones here, not all; method: immunoSEQ multiplex PCR. The sample consists of about 5,500 clones, 75% to 90% of them appearing once. Sequencing used FFPE minimally invasive lung adenocarcinoma tissue. These TCRs come from a person aged 55-85 years with lung adenocarcinoma. CDR3s include the opening cysteine and the closing phenylalanine or tryptophan. The D gene is left open where the match is weak. Part of the rows lack a size; the others show once, few, many or a class for expanded clones.

CDR3 DNA: TGTGCCAGCAGCTCCGTTACGGGACAACAAGAGACCCAGTACTTC; CDR3 protein: CASSSVTGQQETQYF; clone size: few; V gene: TRBV7-9; D gene: NA; J gene: TRBJ2-5
CDR3 DNA: TGTGCCAGCAGCCAAGAAATGGGGGGCGCAGATACGCAGTATTTT; CDR3 protein: CASSQEMGGADTQYF; clone size: NA; V gene: TRBV4-2; D gene: NA; J gene: TRBJ2-3
CDR3 DNA: TGTGCCAGCTGCAGCGGGGGGTCCCCCACGGATACGCAGTATTTT; CDR3 protein: CASCSGGSPTDTQYF; clone size: NA; V gene: TRBV27; D gene: TRBD2; J gene: TRBJ2-3
CDR3 DNA: TGCGCCAGCAGCCAAGAGCGGGGGGGCCAAGAGACCCAGTACTTC; CDR3 protein: CASSQERGGQETQYF; clone size: NA; V gene: TRBV4-3; D gene: TRBD2; J gene: TRBJ2-5
CDR3 DNA: TGTGCCAGCAGCTTTGGGACCAACTCCTACGAGCAGTACTTC; CDR3 protein: CASSFGTNSYEQYF; clone size: NA; V gene: TRBV5-4; D gene: NA; J gene: TRBJ2-7
CDR3 DNA: TGTGCCAGCAGAGGGGACACTGAAGCTTTCTTT; CDR3 protein: CASRGDTEAFF; clone size: NA; V gene: TRBV28; D gene: NA; J gene: TRBJ1-1
CDR3 DNA: TGTGCCAGTAGTACCTCAAAAGAGGCGGTTGAGCAGTACTTC; CDR3 protein: CASSTSKEAVEQYF; clone size: once; V gene: TRBV19; D gene: NA; J gene: TRBJ2-5
CDR3 DNA: TGTGCCAGCAGGGTCGGGGGGAACACTGAAGCTTTCTTT; CDR3 protein: CASRVGGNTEAFF; clone size: NA; V gene: TRBV6-6; D gene: NA; J gene: TRBJ1-1
CDR3 DNA: TGTGCCAGCAGCTTTCTCAGTAACTATGGCTACACCTTC; CDR3 protein: CASSFLSNYGYTF; clone size: NA; V gene: TRBV7-9; D gene: NA; J gene: TRBJ1-2
CDR3 DNA: TGTGCCTGGGGTGCCGGGACTCCCAATCAGCCCCAGCATTTT; CDR3 protein: CAWGAGTPNQPQHF; clone size: few; V gene: TRBV30; D gene: NA; J gene: TRBJ1-5
CDR3 DNA: TGTGCCAGCAGTGACGGGACAGGGGACACCGGGGAGCTGTTTTTT; CDR3 protein: CASSDGTGDTGELFF; clone size: NA; V gene: TRBV6-4; D gene: TRBD1; J gene: TRBJ2-2
CDR3 DNA: TGCGCCAGCAGCCAAGACAGGTATAGCAATCAGCCCCAGCATTTT; CDR3 protein: CASSQDRYSNQPQHF; clone size: few; V gene: TRBV4-3; D gene: NA; J gene: TRBJ1-5
CDR3 DNA: TGTGCCAGCAGCTACAGCGGGGGGGACAACACCGGGGAGCTGTTTTTT; CDR3 protein: CASSYSGGDNTGELFF; clone size: NA; V gene: TRBV7-2; D gene: TRBD2; J gene: TRBJ2-2
CDR3 DNA: TGTGCCAGCAGTTTACCTGGAGGAAACAATCAGCCCCAGCATTTT; CDR3 protein: CASSLPGGNNQPQHF; clone size: NA; V gene: TRBV28; D gene: NA; J gene: TRBJ1-5
CDR3 DNA: TGTGCCAGCAGCACGGGAAACACCATATATTTT; CDR3 protein: CASSTGNTIYF; clone size: NA; V gene: TRBV7-9; D gene: NA; J gene: TRBJ1-3
CDR3 DNA: TGTGCCAGCGGGGACAGGTCCCCCTATCAGCCCCAGCATTTT; CDR3 protein: CASGDRSPYQPQHF; clone size: NA; V gene: TRBV28; D gene: TRBD1; J gene: TRBJ1-5
CDR3 DNA: TGTGCCAGAAGCCGCGGTTCTGGCGACAGGGTAAGGGACGAGCAGTACTTC; CDR3 protein: CARSRGSGDRVRDEQYF; clone size: few; V gene: TRBV5-3; D gene: TRBD1; J gene: TRBJ2-7
CDR3 DNA: TGTGCCAGCACCACGGGACAGACCGACACTGAAGCTTTCTTT; CDR3 protein: CASTTGQTDTEAFF; clone size: NA; V gene: TRBV28; D gene: TRBD1; J gene: TRBJ1-1
CDR3 DNA: TGTGCCACCAGCAGAGATCGGACAGTGAACGAAAAACTGTTTTTT; CDR3 protein: CATSRDRTVNEKLFF; clone size: NA; V gene: TRBV15; D gene: NA; J gene: TRBJ1-4
CDR3 DNA: TGTGCCAGCAGCTTAGCAGGTAGGGTATCGGGTGAGCAGTTCTTC; CDR3 protein: CASSLAGRVSGEQFF; clone size: NA; V gene: TRBV7-9; D gene: NA; J gene: TRBJ2-1
CDR3 DNA: TGTGCCAGCAGAAATCGGGACAGGGGTTATAGCAATCAGCCCCAGCATTTT; CDR3 protein: CASRNRDRGYSNQPQHF; clone size: NA; V gene: TRBV28; D gene: TRBD1; J gene: TRBJ1-5
CDR3 DNA: TGTGCTTGGGACAGGGACGATCAGCCCCAGCATTTT; CDR3 protein: CAWDRDDQPQHF; clone size: once; V gene: TRBV30; D gene: TRBD1; J gene: TRBJ1-5
CDR3 DNA: TGTGCCAGCAGCCCAGGGACAGCCCTTTACGAGCAGTACTTC; CDR3 protein: CASSPGTALYEQYF; clone size: NA; V gene: TRBV7-6; D gene: TRBD1; J gene: TRBJ2-7
CDR3 DNA: TGTGCCAGCAGTTTGTACAGCTCCTACGAGCAGTACTTC; CDR3 protein: CASSLYSSYEQYF; clone size: NA; V gene: TRBV28; D gene: NA; J gene: TRBJ2-7
CDR3 DNA: TGTGCCAGCAGCCCGGCCAGGGGTAATGAGCAGTTCTTC; CDR3 protein: CASSPARGNEQFF; clone size: once; V gene: TRBV5-6; D gene: NA; J gene: TRBJ2-1
CDR3 DNA: TGTGCCAGCAGTGACTCCCTAGCGGGAGTGGTCCAGTGGGGCACAGATACGCAGTATTTT; CDR3 protein: CASSDSLAGVVQWGTDTQYF; clone size: NA; V gene: TRBV6-4; D gene: TRBD2; J gene: TRBJ2-3
CDR3 DNA: TGTGCCAGCAGCCCACCGAACCGGGGGGGCGGGGATGAGCAGTTCTTC; CDR3 protein: CASSPPNRGGGDEQFF; clone size: NA; V gene: TRBV9; D gene: TRBD2; J gene: TRBJ2-1
CDR3 DNA: TGCGCCAGCAGCGGGGACAGGCCCACAGATACGCAGTATTTT; CDR3 protein: CASSGDRPTDTQYF; clone size: few; V gene: TRBV4-1; D gene: TRBD1; J gene: TRBJ2-3
CDR3 DNA: TGTGCCACCCGGACGGGGCCGAACACTGAAGCTTTCTTT; CDR3 protein: CATRTGPNTEAFF; clone size: NA; V gene: TRBV27; D gene: NA; J gene: TRBJ1-1
CDR3 DNA: TGTGCCAGCAGCTTTCAACTAACTCCCCAGAGGGAGCAGTACTTC; CDR3 protein: CASSFQLTPQREQYF; clone size: NA; V gene: TRBV11-2; D gene: NA; J gene: TRBJ2-7
CDR3 DNA: TGTGCCAGTAGTATGGGACAGGGGGCTGTCGGTGAGCAGTTCTTC; CDR3 protein: CASSMGQGAVGEQFF; clone size: NA; V gene: TRBV19; D gene: TRBD1; J gene: TRBJ2-1
CDR3 DNA: TGTGCCAGCAGCCCTAGGACTAGCGGAGGTGGGGAGCTGTTTTTT; CDR3 protein: CASSPRTSGGGELFF; clone size: NA; V gene: TRBV7-2; D gene: TRBD2; J gene: TRBJ2-2
CDR3 DNA: TGTGCCAGCAGTGAAGGGGCTAGCGGGGGTGGGACCCAGTACTTC; CDR3 protein: CASSEGASGGGTQYF; clone size: NA; V gene: TRBV25-1; D gene: TRBD2; J gene: TRBJ2-5
CDR3 DNA: TGTGCCAGCAGCTCCCGTGACACGTTCAAGGGCTACAATGAGCAGTTCTTC; CDR3 protein: CASSSRDTFKGYNEQFF; clone size: NA; V gene: TRBV5-4; D gene: NA; J gene: TRBJ2-1
CDR3 DNA: TGTGCCAGCAGCTTGGACAGGGGACCGAGCGAGCAGTACTTC; CDR3 protein: CASSLDRGPSEQYF; clone size: NA; V gene: TRBV5-4; D gene: TRBD1; J gene: TRBJ2-7
CDR3 DNA: TGCGCCAGCAGCCAGGACAGTAATCAGCCCCAGCATTTT; CDR3 protein: CASSQDSNQPQHF; clone size: NA; V gene: TRBV4-3; D gene: NA; J gene: TRBJ1-5
CDR3 DNA: TGTGCCAGCAGCACCAGGGGAGGGCCTTACCAAGAGACCCAGTACTTC; CDR3 protein: CASSTRGGPYQETQYF; clone size: few; V gene: TRBV9; D gene: NA; J gene: TRBJ2-5
CDR3 DNA: TGTGCCAGCTCCGGGAGTGGGGAGACTGAAGCTTTCTTT; CDR3 protein: CASSGSGETEAFF; clone size: NA; V gene: TRBV6-7; D gene: NA; J gene: TRBJ1-1
CDR3 DNA: TGTGCCAGCAGCCCCCCAGATACGCAGTATTTT; CDR3 protein: CASSPPDTQYF; clone size: NA; V gene: TRBV12-1; D gene: NA; J gene: TRBJ2-3
CDR3 DNA: TGTGCCAGCAGCCCCCTAGCGGGAGGGCCGAATGAGCAGTTCTTC; CDR3 protein: CASSPLAGGPNEQFF; clone size: NA; V gene: TRBV11-2; D gene: TRBD2; J gene: TRBJ2-1
CDR3 DNA: TGCGCCAGCAGCTTGGTTGCCCAGGGTCTGGGAAACACCATATATTTT; CDR3 protein: CASSLVAQGLGNTIYF; clone size: NA; V gene: TRBV5-1; D gene: NA; J gene: TRBJ1-3
CDR3 DNA: TGCGCCAGCAGTCGTTCCGGGACAGGGATGGTGAACACTGAAGCTTTCTTT; CDR3 protein: CASSRSGTGMVNTEAFF; clone size: NA; V gene: TRBV5-1; D gene: TRBD1; J gene: TRBJ1-1
CDR3 DNA: TGTGCCAGCAGCTTCAGGGGGCTTGAGCAGTTCTTC; CDR3 protein: CASSFRGLEQFF; clone size: few; V gene: TRBV11-2; D gene: TRBD1; J gene: TRBJ2-1
CDR3 DNA: TGTGCCAGCAGTTACTCCGGACTAGCGGGAGGAGGGAGTCAGTTCTTC; CDR3 protein: CASSYSGLAGGGSQFF; clone size: NA; V gene: TRBV6-5; D gene: TRBD2; J gene: TRBJ2-1
CDR3 DNA: TGTGCCAGCAGCTGGGACCTAGCGGGAGGGCCCAACGGGGAGCTGTTTTTT; CDR3 protein: CASSWDLAGGPNGELFF; clone size: few; V gene: TRBV5-4; D gene: TRBD2; J gene: TRBJ2-2
CDR3 DNA: TGTGCCAGCAGCCCGTTTGGGGGCTCCTACGAGCAGTACTTC; CDR3 protein: CASSPFGGSYEQYF; clone size: NA; V gene: TRBV6-6; D gene: NA; J gene: TRBJ2-7
CDR3 DNA: TGTGCCAGCAGTCCCCTCCCGGGGGCGGGCGGCGCTGAAGCTTTCTTT; CDR3 protein: CASSPLPGAGGAEAFF; clone size: few; V gene: TRBV27; D gene: NA; J gene: TRBJ1-1
CDR3 DNA: TGTGCCAGCGGGGCGGGGGCTCTCAATCAGCCCCAGCATTTT; CDR3 protein: CASGAGALNQPQHF; clone size: NA; V gene: TRBV7-8; D gene: NA; J gene: TRBJ1-5
CDR3 DNA: TGTGCCACCCGACAGGGGGCTGAAGGCTACACCTTC; CDR3 protein: CATRQGAEGYTF; clone size: NA; V gene: TRBV19; D gene: TRBD1; J gene: TRBJ1-2
CDR3 DNA: TGCAGCGTTGGGGGCGGCAGGGAACGGTACGAGCAGTACTTC; CDR3 protein: CSVGGGRERYEQYF; clone size: NA; V gene: TRBV29-1; D gene: NA; J gene: TRBJ2-7
CDR3 DNA: TGCGCCACTCACGGAGGCAGGGGCTACGAGCAGTACTTC; CDR3 protein: CATHGGRGYEQYF; clone size: few; V gene: TRBV10-2; D gene: NA; J gene: TRBJ2-7